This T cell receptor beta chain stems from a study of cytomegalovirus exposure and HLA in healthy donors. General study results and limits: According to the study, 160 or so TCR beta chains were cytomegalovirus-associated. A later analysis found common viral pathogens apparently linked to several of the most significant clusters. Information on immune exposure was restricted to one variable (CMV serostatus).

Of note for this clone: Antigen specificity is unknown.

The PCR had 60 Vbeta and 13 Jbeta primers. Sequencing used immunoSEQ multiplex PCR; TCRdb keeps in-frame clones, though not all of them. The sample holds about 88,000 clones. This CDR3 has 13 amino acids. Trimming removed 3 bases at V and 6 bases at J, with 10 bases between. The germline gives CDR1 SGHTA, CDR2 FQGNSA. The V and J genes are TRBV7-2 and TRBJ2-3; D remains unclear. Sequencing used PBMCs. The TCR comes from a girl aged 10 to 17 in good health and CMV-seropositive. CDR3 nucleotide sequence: TGTGCCAGCAGCTTCCGTCTCCTGGATACGCAGTATTTT. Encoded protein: CASSFRLLDTQYF.